Included here is one TCR beta chain sequence, with context. This clonotype was seen ten or more times. Its antigen remains undetermined. No much larger clone is present one base from it, and per-base qualities are unavailable. Moderately to severely active disease, a Clinical Activity Score of at least 3, a NOSPECS grade of at least 4, and a duration under 3 months were present in ophthalmopathy patients. Any patient with an uncontrolled infection, another autoimmune disease, pregnancy or lactation was excluded. Diagnoses were based on clinical symptoms, serum thyroxine and TRAb, thyroid ultrasound and orbital computed tomography. Ficoll-Paque density gradient centrifugation was used to isolate PBMCs from 8 to 10 ml of fresh peripheral blood. Trizol reagent was used to extract total RNA, and RNA quality was then checked on an Agilent 2100 Bioanalyzer. These data come from a study of T cells in Graves' hyperthyroidism and ophthalmopathy (dated by TCRdb to 2018 to 2020). In terms of the full investigation: Peripheral blood samples were taken at initial diagnosis, before any treatment was given. TCR V-J signatures able to tell the groups apart were searched for in a discovery cohort of 90 to 100 patients, of whom around 43 had Graves' ophthalmopathy and around 58 had stable Graves' hyperthyroidism. Prospective prediction of ophthalmopathy was tested in an independent validation cohort of 18 to 20 hyperthyroidism patients and 17 patients who later progressed to ophthalmopathy. The approximately 90 discovery patients were divided at random into training and test sets in a 7:3 ratio. In addition, the study compared T-cell repertoires in thyroid tissue and in blood from roughly six Graves' hyperthyroidism patients. After sampling, hyperthyroidism patients received methimazole starting at 30 mg daily, and ophthalmopathy patients received high-dose intravenous methylprednisolone. According to the paper, TCR Vbeta CDR3 sequencing was carried out on some 130 peripheral blood samples, which came from 40 to 45 ophthalmopathy, under 80 hyperthyroidism and some 17 progressor patients.

On the study overall, not on this receptor specifically: No statistical method was used to set the sample size in advance, and investigators knew the group allocation. In validation, progression to ophthalmopathy was predicted by the model with around 70% sensitivity and roughly 76% specificity, a median of roughly 6.4 months before onset. In cross-validation, a model built on a 13 V-J signature told ophthalmopathy apart from stable hyperthyroidism with 85% to 90% sensitivity and about 81% specificity, and in testing the same model reached 80%/75%. Blood samples also contained most of the expanded thyroid clonotypes (frequency above 0.001), which suggests that blood repertoires may reflect thyroid immune responses.

The TCR beta CDR3 regions were amplified from the RNA transcripts. For the first round of RT-PCR on the TCR CDR3, the HTBI primer set was used together with the Qiagen OneStep RT-PCR kit. Libraries were constructed in a second round of multiplex PCR, after which size selection and purification were performed. Paired-end sequencing of the libraries was performed with 100 bp reads on an Illumina HiSeq2000. For the original study's pipeline: Raw data were processed with SOAPnuke, discarding reads with adapters, uncalled bases, mean Phred below 15, or no exact constant-primer or identifier match. High-quality paired reads were merged with COPE v1.2.5, and unique nucleotide sequences were defined as clonotypes. MiTCR v1.1 was used to align the clonotypes against IMGT TRBV, TRBD and TRBJ reference segments. The analysis included only V-J combinations with a frequency above 0.0001, which together covered around 99% of the repertoires. The TCS score was defined as F50 (clonal expansion) divided by E x V (chaos), with BLOSUM62-based TCRdist calculated between CDR3 peptides within each V-J. Welch's t-statistics and random forest reduced some 510 V-J features to around 14, which were used in a naive Bayes classifier (R e1071). In TCRdb, the public reads were trimmed at Q25 with fastp and aligned with MiXCR, with productive beta chains retained. Rows are unified per CDR3 protein, each entry keeping the most common DNA and genes. What appears here as the V and J calls and clone size reflects TCRdb's work, not the paper's. The sample has 450,000 to 500,000 distinct CDR3 sequences on record, about 22% of them singletons. The ten largest clones capture around 50% of the sample.

Trimming at the junction amounts to 7 bases on V and 0 bases on J, and the germline ends lie 9 bases apart. Inclusive of the bounding cysteine and phenylalanine, the CDR3 is 13 residues long. Kept here is only the CDR3 DNA, which spans 39 bases and is read in frame from base 1. The specimen sequenced was blood. Recombination joined TRBV12-3 or TRBV12-4 with TRBJ1-1, with the D gene not confidently named. The TCR originated in a woman in her seventies with Graves' ophthalmopathy. The DNA sequence is TGTGCCAGCACTATCACAGTGAACACTGAAGCTTTCTTT. It translates to CASTITVNTEAFF.